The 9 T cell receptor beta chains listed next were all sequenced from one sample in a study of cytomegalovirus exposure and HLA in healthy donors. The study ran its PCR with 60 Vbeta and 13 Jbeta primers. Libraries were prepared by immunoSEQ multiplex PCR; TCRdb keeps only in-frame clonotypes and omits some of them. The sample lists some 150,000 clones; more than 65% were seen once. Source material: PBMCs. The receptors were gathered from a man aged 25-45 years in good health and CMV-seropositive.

In nucleotides, the CDR3 is TGCAGCGGTACACAGGGGGCCTTAACAGATACGCAGTATTTT. The encoded protein is CSGTQGALTDTQYF. The chain is built from TRBV29-1 and TRBJ2-3, with 9 positions matching TRBD1. This CDR3 comprises 14 residues. CDR1 is SQVTM, CDR2 ANQGSEA, per germline. J was trimmed by 3 bases and V by 7 bases; bases with no gene match: 8.

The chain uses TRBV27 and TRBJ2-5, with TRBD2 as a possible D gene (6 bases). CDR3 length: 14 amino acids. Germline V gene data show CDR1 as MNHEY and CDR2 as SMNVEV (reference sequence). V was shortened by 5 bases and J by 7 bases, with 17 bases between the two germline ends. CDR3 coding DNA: TGTGCCAGCAGTATCCGGGCGCTGGGGGGGACCCAGTACTTC. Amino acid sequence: CASSIRALGGTQYF.

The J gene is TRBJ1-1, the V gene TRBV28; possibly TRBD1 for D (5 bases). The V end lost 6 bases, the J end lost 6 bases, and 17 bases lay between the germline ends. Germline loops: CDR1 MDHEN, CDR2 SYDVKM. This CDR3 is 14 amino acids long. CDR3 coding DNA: TGTGCCAGCAGCCGGGGGGGGACGGGTTCTGAAGCTTTCTTT. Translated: CASSRGGTGSEAFF.

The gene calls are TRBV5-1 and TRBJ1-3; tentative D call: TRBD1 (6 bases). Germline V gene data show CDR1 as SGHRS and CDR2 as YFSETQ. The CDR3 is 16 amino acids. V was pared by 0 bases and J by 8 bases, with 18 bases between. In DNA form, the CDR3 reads TGCGCCAGCAGCTTGGCAGGGACCGCTTGGACAGACACCATATATTTT. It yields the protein CASSLAGTAWTDTIYF.

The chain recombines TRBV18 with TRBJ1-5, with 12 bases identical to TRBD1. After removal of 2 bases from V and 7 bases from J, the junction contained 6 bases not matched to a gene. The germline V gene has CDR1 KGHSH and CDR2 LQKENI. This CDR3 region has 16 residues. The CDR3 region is CASSPTGTGGSQPQHF. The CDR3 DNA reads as TGTGCCAGCTCACCAACCGGGACAGGGGGCAGCCAGCCCCAGCATTTT.

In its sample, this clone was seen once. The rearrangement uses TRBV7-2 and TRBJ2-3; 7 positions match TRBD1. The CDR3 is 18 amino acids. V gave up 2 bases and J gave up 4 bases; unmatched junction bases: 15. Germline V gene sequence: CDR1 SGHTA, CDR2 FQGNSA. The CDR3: CASSLRRATGSVADTQYF. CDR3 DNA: TGTGCCAGCAGCTTAAGGCGAGCGACAGGGTCGGTCGCAGATACGCAGTATTTT.

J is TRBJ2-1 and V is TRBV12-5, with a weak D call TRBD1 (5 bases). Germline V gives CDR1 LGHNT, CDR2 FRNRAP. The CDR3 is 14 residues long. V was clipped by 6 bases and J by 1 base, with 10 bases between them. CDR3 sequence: CASGPGWSYNEQFF. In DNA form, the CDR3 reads TGTGCTAGTGGCCCAGGGTGGTCCTACAATGAGCAGTTCTTC.

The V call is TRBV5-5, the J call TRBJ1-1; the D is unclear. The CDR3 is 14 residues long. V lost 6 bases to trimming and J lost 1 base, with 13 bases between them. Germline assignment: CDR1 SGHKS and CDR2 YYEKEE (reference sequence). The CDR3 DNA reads TGTGCCAGCACCCCCCGGGAGGGGAACACTGAAGCTTTCTTT. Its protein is CASTPREGNTEAFF.

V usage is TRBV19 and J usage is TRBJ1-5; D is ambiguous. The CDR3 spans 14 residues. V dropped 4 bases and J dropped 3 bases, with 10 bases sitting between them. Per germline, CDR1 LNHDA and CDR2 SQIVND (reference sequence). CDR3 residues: CASSRAVVNQPQHF. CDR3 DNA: TGTGCCAGTAGTAGGGCAGTAGTCAATCAGCCCCAGCATTTT.